Included here is one TCR beta chain sequence, with context. This entry comes from a study of cytomegalovirus exposure and HLA in healthy donors. The CDR3 covers 15 residues. The V gene's germline CDR1 is WNHNN and CDR2 SYGVQD (reference sequence). J gave up 8 bases and V 7 bases, and 12 bases lay outside the gene matches. Vbeta (60) and Jbeta (13) primers were used in the PCR. TCRdb's table, derived via immunoSEQ multiplex PCR, lists solely in-frame clones and lacks some. The sample contains 250,000 to 350,000 clones, about four fifths of which appear only once. V is TRBV10-1 and J is TRBJ2-2; the match to TRBD1 covers 8 bases. The TCR sequence derives from a girl aged 2 to 9 in good health and CMV-seronegative. Material for sequencing was PBMCs. CDR3 DNA sequence: TGCGCCAGCAAATCCGGGACAGGAGTTTCAGGGGAGCTGTTTTTT. This sequence encodes CASKSGTGVSGELFF.